This T cell receptor beta chain was documented in a study of T cell changes during pregnancy in multiple sclerosis (dated by TCRdb to about 2019). About the full investigation: In women with multiple sclerosis, the researchers looked at how the T cell repertoire shifted as pregnancy progressed.

There are 15 amino acids in the CDR3, from cysteine to phenylalanine inclusive. Only CDR3 DNA is held: 45 bases, read in frame from base 1. According to the germline V gene (reference sequence), CDR1 reads MNHEY and CDR2 reads SMNVEV. Germline trimming: 2 bases from V, 5 bases from J; junction bases outside gene matches: 4. Libraries were made using the immunoSEQ multiplex PCR assay. Sourced from immuneACCESS, this table was stored by TCRdb with only in-frame sequences that have V and J called. A share of the clones is absent; for the studies checked, an unresolved V gene accounts for under half, and the remainder has no known explanation. The sample table lists about 40,000 clones, roughly 90% of them with a count of one. The top ten constitute over 10% of the sample. Notes on this clone: Its antigen is currently not known. Base qualities are missing; no much larger clone stands one base away.

Material: CD8+ T cells from peripheral blood mononuclear cells, obtained in the first trimester of pregnancy. In this chain, TRBV27 is recombined with TRBJ2-2; 8 middle bases align to TRBD1. The TCR comes from a female donor with multiple sclerosis, enrolled in a pregnancy study. For the CDR3, the sequence is CASSLPGGGTGELFF. The DNA sequence is as follows: TGTGCCAGCAGTTTACCAGGGGGCGGAACCGGGGAGCTGTTTTTT.